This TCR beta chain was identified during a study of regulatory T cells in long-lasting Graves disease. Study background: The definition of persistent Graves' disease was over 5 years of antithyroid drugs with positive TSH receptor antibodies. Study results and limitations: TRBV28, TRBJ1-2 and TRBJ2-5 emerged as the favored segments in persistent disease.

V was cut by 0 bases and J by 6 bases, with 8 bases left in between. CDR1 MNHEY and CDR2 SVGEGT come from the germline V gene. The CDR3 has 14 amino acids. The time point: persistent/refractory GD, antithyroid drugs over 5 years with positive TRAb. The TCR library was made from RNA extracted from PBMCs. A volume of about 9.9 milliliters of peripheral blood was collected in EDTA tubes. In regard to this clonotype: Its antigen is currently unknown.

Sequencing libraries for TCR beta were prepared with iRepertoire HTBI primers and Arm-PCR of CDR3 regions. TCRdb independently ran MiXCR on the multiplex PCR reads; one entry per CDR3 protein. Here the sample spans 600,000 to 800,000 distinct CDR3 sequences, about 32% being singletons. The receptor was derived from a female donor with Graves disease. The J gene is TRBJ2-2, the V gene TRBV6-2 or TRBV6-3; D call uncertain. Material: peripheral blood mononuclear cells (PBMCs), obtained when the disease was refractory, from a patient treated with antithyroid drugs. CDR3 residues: CASSYSVSPGELFF. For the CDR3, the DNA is TGTGCCAGCAGTTACTCGGTTTCGCCCGGGGAGCTGTTTTTT.